The clone carrying this T cell receptor (beta chain) came up a few times. The data stem from a study of blood T cell repertoires in COVID-19. As for the study in general: Sources were T cells, B-cell-depleted T cells, or PBMCs; the material itself was cDNA or gDNA.

Sequenced by immunoSEQ multiplex PCR; TCRdb stores in-frame clones only, minus some. The data contain 200,000 to 250,000 clones, 88% of them singletons. The CDR3 has 14 residues. Germline lookup yields CDR1 SGHDT and CDR2 YYEEEE. V was pared by 6 bases and J by 4 bases, with 16 bases between. The chain employs TRBV5-6 and TRBJ1-2, with D perhaps matching TRBD1 (6 bases). The source material was peripheral blood. The sequence was obtained from a woman aged 55-75 years with acute or convalescent COVID-19. The CDR3 protein is CASTIMGHGYGYTF. In DNA, the CDR3 is TGTGCCAGCACTATTATGGGACACGGCTATGGCTACACCTTC.